The source of this T cell receptor (beta chain) is a study of regulatory dendritic cells for organ transplantation. Only one count was recorded for this clone. The junction differs from germline at one of its ends, possibly a read error. This CDR3 region has 14 residues. Per germline, CDR1 MRHNA and CDR2 SNTAGT. Using immunoSEQ multiplex PCR, the repertoire was profiled, and TCRdb retains in-frame clones only, with some absent. There are tens of thousands of clones in the sample; approximately 81% occur only once, and 0.4% lies in the top ten. This TCR was recovered from a human donor in good health. This sequence joins TRBV6-4 and TRBJ2-4; TRBD2 is a possible D gene (5 bases). The sequenced material came from naive CD8+ T cells from blood. As for subset: CD45RA+ naive T cells. The CDR3 DNA reads TGTGCCAGCAGTGACTCGAGGGCTAGAAGAGAGCGGCACTTC. Its protein product is CASSDSRARRERHF.